Shown below are 6 T cell receptor beta chains from a single sample sequenced in a study of OX40 agonist ivuxolimab in advanced cancers. Measured with immunoSEQ multiplex PCR; TCRdb has only the in-frame clones, and not every one. This sample yields about 82,000 clones, of which about nine tenths are seen a single time; over 6.5% belongs to the top ten. The sample here was CD4+ or CD8+ T cells sorted from blood, taken in a trial of the OX40 agonist ivuxolimab. These receptors all come from an adult with an advanced solid tumor such as melanoma, head and neck, liver or kidney cancer.

The sample holds a few counts of this clone. The V call is TRBV7-6, the J call TRBJ1-6; 10 bases are shared with TRBD1. Germline-derived CDR1 and CDR2 are SGHVS and FNYEAQ. Trimming removed 5 bases from V and 9 bases from J; junction bases left unmatched: 7. The CDR3 has 15 amino acids. This CDR3 is CASSPGQGLVSPLHF. In DNA form, the CDR3 reads TGTGCCAGCAGCCCGGGACAGGGGTTAGTTTCACCCCTCCACTTT.

The chain combines TRBV9 with TRBJ2-3, with a weak D call TRBD2 (6 bases). The length of the CDR3 is 13 residues. Germline values: CDR1 SGDLS, CDR2 YYNGEE. Trimming took off 4 bases at V and 5 bases at J, with 11 bases between the two ends. The CDR3 sequence: CASSSAGLDTQYF. The CDR3, as DNA: TGTGCCAGCAGCTCAGCGGGCTTAGATACGCAGTATTTT. The variable domain in full, completed from reference TRBV9 and TRBJ2-3, reads DSGVTQTPKHLITATGQRVTLRCSPRSGDLSVYWYQQSLDQGLQFLIQYYNGEERAKGNILERFSAQQFPDLHSELNLSSLELGDSALYFCASSSAGLDTQYFGPGTRLTVL.

The chain couples TRBV7-6 to TRBJ2-5, with TRBD2 identical over 7 bases. From germline, CDR1 is SGHVS and CDR2 FNYEAQ. Trimming at V came to 4 bases and at J to 4 bases, leaving 12 bases not matched to a gene. The CDR3 length is 16 residues. The CDR3 DNA reads as TGTGCCAGCAGCTCGCCGGGGGGATGGGAGTTAGAGACCCAGTACTTC. As protein: CASSSPGGWELETQYF.

This clone was observed once. The rearrangement uses TRBV9 and TRBJ1-1, with D maybe TRBD1 (5 bases). Trimming shortened V by 4 bases and J by 3 bases, and 19 bases separated the two germline ends. Germline values: CDR1 SGDLS, CDR2 YYNGEE. There are 16 residues in the CDR3. This chain's CDR3 is CASSPWDGGGHTEAFF. For the CDR3, the DNA is TGTGCCAGCAGCCCTTGGGACGGCGGGGGACACACTGAAGCTTTCTTT.

This chain joins TRBV6-1 and TRBJ2-1; D not certain. The CDR3 runs to 12 residues. The germline V and J ends were trimmed by 9 bases and 9 bases, with 15 bases remaining between them. Germline V CDR1 and CDR2: MNHNS, SASEGT. The CDR3 DNA follows: TGTGCCAGTAATGGACCCGTTGGTGAGCAGTTCTTC. Residues: CASNGPVGEQFF.

The J gene is TRBJ2-7, the V gene TRBV19; 9 bases line up with TRBD2. Germline CDR1 is LNHDA and CDR2 is SQIVND (reference sequence). The CDR3 contains 13 residues. CDR3 sequence: CATRLAGDYEQYF. The CDR3 DNA is TGTGCAACTAGGTTAGCGGGGGACTACGAGCAGTACTTC. The complete variable domain, with remaining parts taken from reference TRBV19 and TRBJ2-7, reads DGGITQSPKYLFRKEGQNVTLSCEQNLNHDAMYWYRQDPGQGLRLIYYSQIVNDFQKGDIAEGYSVSREKKESFPLTVTSAQKNPTAFYLCATRLAGDYEQYFGPGTRLTVT.